A single sample is the source of the 24 T cell receptor gamma chains below, sequenced in a study of γδ T cells in repeated Plasmodium falciparum infection. TCRdb called clones anew from the multiplex PCR reads with CATT. This table holds approximately 28,000 gamma-chain clones, about 3% found once. Gammadelta T cells were flow-sorted from PBMC into Vgamma9/Vdelta2+ and Vdelta2-negative populations for bulk analysis. Material for sequencing was gamma-delta T cells from blood. The receptor set was obtained from a pool of human donors (malaria-infected and uninfected, not separated).

This clone was observed many times. TCRdb's protein for this DNA is that of a much larger clone and differs from the translation at residue 10, likely a read error; the protein shown is the DNA translation. V gene TRGV4 combines with J gene TRGJ1 or TRGJ2. Because TCRdb records no J gene, it was assigned here through a match of the DNA to germline. Germline lookup yields CDR1 EGSTGY and CDR2 YDSYTSSV. The CDR3 is made up of 13 amino acids. For the CDR3, the DNA is TGTGCCACCTGGGATGGGCGGTGTTATATGAAACTCTTT. Translated, it gives CATWDGRCYMKLF.

This clone showed up just a few times. A single base is all that separates this from a far larger clone, so a read error is likely. The sample has other DNA sequences that encode this CDR3 too. No J gene was called, and the V gene is TRGV9. CDR1 is GITISATS, CDR2 ISYDGTV, per germline (reference sequence). This CDR3 region has 18 residues. CDR3 in DNA: TGTGCCTTGTGGGAGGTGCACCTTCAAGAGTTGGGCAAAAAAATCAAGGTGTTT. This gives the protein CALWEVHLQELGKKIKVF.

This clone has ten or more counts. The translation of this DNA and the TCRdb protein of a much larger clone differ at residue 8, probably owing to a read error; the protein shown here is translated from the DNA. This chain uses TRGV3 with TRGJ1 or TRGJ2. Because TCRdb records no J gene, it was assigned here through a match of the DNA to germline. The V gene's germline CDR1 is VTNTFY and CDR2 YDVSTARD (reference sequence). V gave up 0 bases and J gave up 4 bases; unmatched junction bases: 6. This CDR3 spans 14 amino acids. The CDR3 here is CATWDRPKYYKKLF. CDR3 in DNA: TGTGCCACCTGGGACAGGCCAAAATATTATAAGAAACTCTTT.

This clone was counted at least ten times. Since a far larger clone is one base different, this is likely a read error. Other nucleotide sequences from this sample produce the same CDR3. DNA for the CDR3: TGTGCCTTATGGGAGCTGGGCAAAAAAATCAAGGTATTT. Translation gives CALWELGKKIKVF. The rearrangement links TRGV9 to TRGJP. In the absence of a J gene in TCRdb, the DNA was matched to germline to assign it here. The CDR3 loop spans 13 amino acids. Germline V gene data show CDR1 as GITISATS and CDR2 as ISYDGTV (reference sequence).

This clone was picked up many times. This DNA's translation differs at residue 12 from TCRdb's protein, which comes from a much larger clone; a read error is likely, and the protein shown is translated from the DNA. This chain connects TRGV4 to TRGJ1 or TRGJ2. Germline loops: CDR1 EGSTGY, CDR2 YDSYTSSV. The CDR3 loop spans 14 amino acids. The CDR3 nucleotides are TGTGCCACCTGGGATGGGCCTGGATATTATAAGGAACTCTTT. As protein: CATWDGPGYYKELF.

The table lists this clone with a few counts. A far larger clone is only one base removed, so a read error is likely. Because the CDR3's place on the DNA is in doubt, the DNA is left out and the CDR3 is given as listed by TCRdb. At the DNA level, this CDR3 is encoded by other sequences in the same sample as well. TRGV5 is the V gene, and the J gene was not called. Including both end residues, the CDR3 is 30 amino acids long. Germline CDR1 VINAFY, CDR2 YDVSNSKD. CDR3 loop: CATWDSRVRNSLAVEQHLLSQVSIGRIQHF.

Ten or more counts support this clone. A far larger clone is a single base away, which makes a read error likely. Other nucleotide sequences from this sample produce the same CDR3. The chain recombines TRGV9 with TRGJP. No J gene was available from TCRdb, and it was assigned here by a germline match of the DNA. The germline V gene has CDR1 GITISATS and CDR2 ISYDGTV (reference sequence). The CDR3 has 15 amino acids. The CDR3 reads CALWGVELGKKIKVF. The CDR3 DNA reads as TGTGCCCTGTGGGGTGTGGAGTTGGGCAAAAAAATCAAGGTATTT.

This clone showed up many times. This chain links TRGV2 with TRGJ1 or TRGJ2. The germline V gene has CDR1 EGSNGY and CDR2 YDSYNSKV. The CDR3 loop spans 11 amino acids. With 0 bases clipped from V and 12 bases from J, the junction kept 5 bases outside the gene matches. The CDR3 region has the DNA TGTGCCACCTGGGACGGGCCATCGAAACTCTTT. It specifies CATWDGPSKLF.

The table lists this clone with many counts. V gene TRGV8 combines with J gene TRGJ1 or TRGJ2. The germline V gene has CDR1 VENAVY and CDR2 YDSYNSRV. CDR3 length: 12 amino acids. Trimming removed 5 bases from V and 2 bases from J; junction bases left unmatched: 3. This chain's CDR3 is CATWAYYYKKLF. The CDR3 bases are TGTGCCACCTGGGCCTATTATTATAAGAAACTCTTT.

This clone was observed many times. A clone one base away is much larger, so this may be a read error. This same CDR3 is encoded by further DNA sequences in the sample. This chain uses TRGV9 with TRGJ1 or TRGJ2. The CDR3 length is 11 residues. V lost 0 bases to trimming and J lost 13 bases; unmatched junction nucleotides: 6. The V gene's germline CDR1 is GITISATS and CDR2 ISYDGTV (reference sequence). This CDR3 is CALWEVPKKLF. DNA of the CDR3: TGTGCCTTGTGGGAGGTGCCTAAAAAACTCTTT.

This clone was observed many times. A far more abundant clone sits one base away, making this likely a read error. Distinct nucleotide sequences in the sample also encode this CDR3. The rearrangement joins TRGV2 to TRGJ1 or TRGJ2. The J gene, missing from TCRdb, was assigned here through DNA to germline matching. The CDR3 contains 14 residues. Germline CDR1 reads EGSNGY; CDR2 reads YDSYNSKV. J lost 8 bases, V lost 1 base, and 11 bases had no gene match. This CDR3 is CATWDGTIMDKKLF. The DNA of the CDR3 is TGTGCCACCTGGGACGGAACTATTATGGATAAGAAACTCTTT.

This clone was counted only a few times. With a far larger clone one base away, a read error is the likely cause. Other DNA sequences of this sample code for an identical CDR3. V and J are TRGV4 and TRGJ1 or TRGJ2. Germline matching of the DNA provided the J gene here, since TCRdb leaves it blank. The germline V gene encodes CDR1 EGSTGY and CDR2 YDSYTSSV. There are 13 residues in the CDR3. Trimming removed 5 bases from V and 7 bases from J; junction bases left unmatched: 11. The CDR3 protein is CATWGPPKYKKLF. CDR3 sequence (DNA): TGTGCCACCTGGGGCCCCCCTAAATATAAGAAACTCTTT.

The sample holds many counts of this clone. V and J are TRGV9 and TRGJP2. Germline CDR1 is GITISATS and CDR2 is ISYDGTV (reference sequence). CDR3 length equals 13 residues. Trimming took 2 bases from V and 5 from J; bases not matched to a gene: 2. The CDR3 loop reads CALWEASDWIKTF. The DNA of the CDR3 is TGTGCCTTGTGGGAGGCGAGTGATTGGATCAAGACGTTT.

This clone has a count of ten or more. The protein held in TCRdb is that of a much larger clone and does not match this DNA's translation at residue 10, likely because of a read error; the protein shown is translated from the DNA. Written as DNA, the CDR3 is TGTGCCTTGTGGAAAGGTCAAGAGTTGGACAAAAAAATCAAGGTATTT. This sequence encodes CALWKGQELDKKIKVF. The rearrangement joins TRGV9 to TRGJP. TCRdb lists no J gene, so it was determined here by aligning the DNA to germline. The CDR3 contains 16 residues. Germline V lookup: CDR1 GITISATS, CDR2 ISYDGTV (reference sequence).

This clone has a count of ten or more. Since a much larger clone is just one base distant, this may be a read error. The CDR3: CALWEVKFYYKKLF. Here the CDR3 DNA reads TGTGCCTTGTGGGAGGTAAAATTTTATTACAAGAAACTCTTT. The chain links TRGV9 to TRGJ1 or TRGJ2. The J gene, absent from TCRdb, was called here by matching the DNA to germline. This CDR3 has 14 amino acids. Germline assignment: CDR1 GITISATS and CDR2 ISYDGTV (reference sequence).

This clone was detected ten times or more. The protein that TCRdb holds for this DNA derives from a much larger clone and differs from the translated DNA at residues 6 and 7, which likely indicates a read error; the protein shown here is translated from the DNA. The chain has TRGV4 and TRGJ1 or TRGJ2. Germline CDR1 is EGSTGY and CDR2 is YDSYTSSV. The CDR3 runs to 12 residues. V lost 4 bases and J lost 5; bases outside the gene matches: 5. CDR3 coding DNA: TGTGCCACCTGGGACGCTGATTATAAGAAACTCTTT. Its protein is CATWDADYKKLF.

This clone was observed at least ten times. TCRdb attributes to this sequence the protein of a much larger clone, which differs from the DNA translation at residue 5; a read error is likely, and the protein displayed is translated from the DNA. This chain links TRGV9 with TRGJ1 or TRGJ2. Matching the DNA to germline supplied the J gene, which TCRdb does not give. After removal of 6 bases from V and 1 base from J, the junction contained 12 bases not matched to a gene. The CDR3 sequence is 15 residues long. Germline CDR1 and CDR2: GITISATS and ISYDGTV (reference sequence). The CDR3 here is CALWKAYRNYYKKLF. The CDR3 region has the DNA TGTGCCTTGTGGAAGGCGTACCGAAATTATTATAAGAAACTCTTT.

This clone was counted ten times or more. Given a far larger clone just one base away, this is likely a sequencing read error. In the same sample, other DNA sequences code for this CDR3. CDR3 amino acids: CALKYYKKLF. The DNA for the CDR3 is TGCGCCTTGAAGTATTATAAGAAACTCTTT. The rearrangement uses TRGV9 and TRGJ1 or TRGJ2. This CDR3 contains 10 residues. Germline V gene lookup returns CDR1 GITISATS and CDR2 ISYDGTV (reference sequence).

This clone was picked up a small number of times. A far larger clone is a single base away, which makes a read error likely. It is unclear where the CDR3 begins or ends on the DNA, so no DNA is shown, and the CDR3 is as TCRdb lists it. The V gene corresponds to TRGV2; no J gene was called. Germline V gene data show CDR1 as EGSNGY and CDR2 as YDSYNSKV. The CDR3 is 30 residues long, ends included. CDR3 sequence: CATWDGAIRNSLAVEQHLLSQVSIGRIQHF.

This clone was counted ten times or more. The protein TCRdb gives is from a much larger clone and does not agree with this DNA's translation at residue 4, likely a read error; the protein shown here comes from the DNA. The chain uses TRGV4 and TRGJ1 or TRGJ2. The CDR3 spans 15 residues. The germline CDR1 and CDR2 sequences are EGSTGY and YDSYTSSV. CDR3 amino acids: CATRDGPGRYYKKLF. Here the CDR3 DNA reads TGTGCCACCCGGGATGGGCCGGGTCGGTATTATAAGAAACTCTTT.

As for this clone: The protein held in TCRdb is that of a much larger clone and does not match this DNA's translation at residue 11, likely because of a read error; the protein shown is translated from the DNA. V and J are TRGV4 and TRGJ1 or TRGJ2. As TCRdb names no J gene, one was assigned here on the basis of a DNA match to germline. Germline V lookup: CDR1 EGSTGY, CDR2 YDSYTSSV. V dropped 3 bases and J dropped 8; count of bases not matched to a gene: 16. The CDR3 consists of 15 residues. This chain's CDR3 is CATWDYAAGDHKKLF. In DNA form, the CDR3 reads TGTGCCACCTGGGATTACGCCGCCGGGGATCATAAGAAACTCTTT.

In this sample, this clone turned up many times. The mismatch at residue 9 between this DNA's translation and the TCRdb protein of a much larger clone likely reflects a read error; the protein shown is translated from the DNA. The gene calls are TRGV9 and TRGJP. The CDR3 is 16 residues long. CDR1 is GITISATS and CDR2 is ISYDGTV in the germline V gene (reference sequence). The CDR3 reads CALWRSQESGKKIKVF. CDR3 in DNA: TGTGCCTTGTGGAGAAGTCAAGAGTCGGGCAAAAAAATCAAGGTATTT.

This clone turned up a few times. With a far larger clone one base away, a read error is the likely cause. Distinct nucleotide sequences in the sample also encode this CDR3. The chain employs TRGV9 and TRGJP2. CDR1 is GITISATS and CDR2 is ISYDGTV in the germline V gene (reference sequence). The CDR3 length is 17 residues. CDR3: CALWEPRKYSSDWIKTF. The CDR3 DNA reads as TGCGCCTTGTGGGAACCGCGGAAGTATAGTAGTGATTGGATCAAGACGTTT.

This clone has at least ten counts. TCRdb's listed protein matches a much larger clone and diverges from this DNA's translation at residue 4, likely through a read error; the protein shown comes from the DNA. The chain joins TRGV2 to TRGJ1 or TRGJ2. The CDR3 covers 12 residues. Germline CDR1 EGSNGY, CDR2 YDSYNSKV. The CDR3 is CATRDGPYKKLF. The DNA of the CDR3 is TGTGCCACCCGGGACGGGCCTTATAAGAAACTCTTT.